This TCR beta chain stems from a study of cytomegalovirus exposure and HLA in healthy donors. This CDR3 has 14 amino acids. Germline V lookup: CDR1 SGHDN, CDR2 FVKESK. The germline V and J ends were trimmed by 1 base and 3 bases, with 9 bases remaining between them. Regarding this clone: What it recognizes is unknown.

Study-wide findings and caveats: In a later analysis, approximately 15,000 TCR beta sequences were associated with HLA alleles at 0.05 false discovery rate. Investigators reported 150 to 200 TCR beta chains as tied to cytomegalovirus.

Primers for the PCR totalled 60 Vbeta and 13 Jbeta. Some clones are missing from TCRdb's copy, which holds only in-frame ones; the method was immunoSEQ multiplex PCR. The sample holds 150,000 to 200,000 clones, 80% seen once. This TCR came from a woman between 50 and 59 years old in good health and CMV-seropositive. What was sequenced was PBMCs. This sequence joins TRBV14 and TRBJ1-2; the D is unclear. This CDR3 reads CASSQGSVYYGYTF. In DNA, the CDR3 is TGTGCCAGCAGCCAAGGGAGCGTTTACTATGGCTACACCTTC.